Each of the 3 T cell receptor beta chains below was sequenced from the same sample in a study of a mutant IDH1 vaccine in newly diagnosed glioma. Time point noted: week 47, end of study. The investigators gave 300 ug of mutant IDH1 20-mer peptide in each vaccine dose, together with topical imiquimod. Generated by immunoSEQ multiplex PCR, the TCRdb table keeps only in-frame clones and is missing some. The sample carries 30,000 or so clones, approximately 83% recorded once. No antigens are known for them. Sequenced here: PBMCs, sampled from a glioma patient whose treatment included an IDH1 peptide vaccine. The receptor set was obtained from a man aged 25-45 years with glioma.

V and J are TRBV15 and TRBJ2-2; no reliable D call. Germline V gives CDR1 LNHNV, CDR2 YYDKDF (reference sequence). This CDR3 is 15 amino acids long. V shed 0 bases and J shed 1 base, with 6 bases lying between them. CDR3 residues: CATSRDAGNTGELFF. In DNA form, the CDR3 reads TGTGCCACCAGCAGAGATGCCGGGAACACCGGGGAGCTGTTTTTT.

CDR3 protein: CAWSRADEQYF. The CDR3 nucleotides read TGTGCCTGGTCCCGAGCGGACGAGCAGTACTTC. The chain carries TRBV30 and TRBJ2-7; possible D gene TRBD2, 5 bases. V was clipped by 5 bases and J by 5 bases, with 10 bases between them. This CDR3 has 11 amino acids. Per the germline V gene, CDR1 is GTSNPN and CDR2 is SVGIG (reference sequence).

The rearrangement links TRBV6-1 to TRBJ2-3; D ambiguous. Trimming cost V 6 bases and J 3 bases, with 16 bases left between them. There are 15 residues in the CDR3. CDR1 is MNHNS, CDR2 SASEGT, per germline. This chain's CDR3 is CASSRNSIGTDTQYF. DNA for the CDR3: TGTGCCAGCAGCCGCAACAGCATAGGTACAGATACGCAGTATTTT.